This passage covers 32 T cell receptor beta chains from one sample sequenced in a study of blood T cell repertoires in COVID-19. Assay: immunoSEQ multiplex PCR; the TCRdb copy retains only in-frame clones and omits some. The sample has over 250,000 clones, 83% seen once. The sample consisted of peripheral blood. The source is a woman aged 50 to 65 who had recovered from COVID-19.

The rearrangement joins TRBV4-3 to TRBJ2-7; the D gene is possibly TRBD2 (5 bases). This CDR3 has 18 amino acids. The V end was cut by 0 bases, the J end by 4 bases, with 22 bases between. Germline V gene lookup returns CDR1 LGHNA and CDR2 YSLEER. CDR3 in DNA: TGCGCCAGCAGCCAAGAGGGATGGAGCGGTAACCAAGGGTACGAGCAGTACTTC. It codes for CASSQEGWSGNQGYEQYF.

The chain links TRBV10-3 to TRBJ2-3; 8 nucleotides agree with TRBD2. Trimming took 3 bases from V and 0 from J; bases not matched to a gene: 2. Germline V gene data show CDR1 as ENHRY and CDR2 as SYGVKD. The CDR3 has 15 residues. The DNA for the CDR3 is TGTGCCATCAGTGAACTAGCGGAGAGCACAGATACGCAGTATTTT. The encoded protein is CAISELAESTDTQYF.

This CDR3 reads CASSQTGGVDTQYF. The DNA for the CDR3 is TGTGCCAGCAGTCAAACAGGGGGCGTAGATACGCAGTATTTT. V usage is TRBV6-5 and J usage is TRBJ2-3, with TRBD1 identical over 9 bases. The CDR3 is made up of 14 amino acids. With V trimmed by 5 bases and J by 5 bases, 5 bases remained unmatched. The germline CDR1 and CDR2 sequences are MNHEY and SVGAGI.

The chain is built from TRBV18 and TRBJ1-6, with TRBD1 identical over 8 bases. V was clipped by 1 base and J by 9 bases; unmatched bases: 8. Per germline, CDR1 KGHSH and CDR2 LQKENI. CDR3 length: 16 amino acids. CDR3 region: CASSPRLDRAGSPLHF. As DNA, the CDR3 is TGTGCCAGCTCACCACGGTTGGACAGGGCAGGTTCACCCCTCCACTTT.

The V call is TRBV5-1, the J call TRBJ2-2; D may be TRBD2 (6 bases). Germline CDR1 reads SGHRS; CDR2 reads YFSETQ. The CDR3 runs to 13 residues. V lost 2 bases to trimming and J lost 7 bases, with 9 bases between them. The CDR3 sequence is CASSFGGDGELFF. The CDR3 DNA is TGCGCCAGCAGCTTTGGAGGGGACGGGGAGCTGTTTTTT.

V is TRBV5-8 and J is TRBJ1-6, with 10 bases matching TRBD1. Trimming took 2 bases from V and 10 from J; bases not matched to a gene: 9. Germline CDR1 is SGHTS and CDR2 is YDEGEE. This CDR3 contains 16 residues. The CDR3 region is CASSFEGQGYRSPLHF. The CDR3 region has the DNA TGTGCCAGCAGCTTCGAGGGACAGGGGTATCGGTCACCCCTCCACTTT.

This chain connects TRBV29-1 to TRBJ1-1; D might be TRBD1 (6 bases). Germline V CDR1 and CDR2: SQVTM, ANQGSEA. Trimming left V 4 bases short and J 7 bases short, with 16 bases between. This CDR3 has 13 residues. Written as DNA, the CDR3 is TGCAGCGTTGGGAACTACGACAGGCTTGAAGCTTTCTTT. This translates into CSVGNYDRLEAFF.

This chain connects TRBV10-3 to TRBJ2-2, with TRBD1 identical over 9 bases. V dropped 6 bases and J dropped 3; count of bases not matched to a gene: 2. The CDR3 extends over 14 amino acids. Germline lookup yields CDR1 ENHRY and CDR2 SYGVKD. The CDR3 spells CAIRGQGDTGELFF. The CDR3 DNA reads as TGTGCCATCAGGGGACAGGGAGACACCGGGGAGCTGTTTTTT.

The chain is built from TRBV4-1 and TRBJ2-1; maybe TRBD1 (6 bases). V was cut by 1 base and J by 2 bases, with 12 bases left in between. CDR3 length equals 16 residues. Germline V gene data show CDR1 as MGHRA and CDR2 as YSYEKL. The CDR3 loop is CASSQVVGATYNEQFF. CDR3 bases: TGCGCCAGCAGCCAAGTCGTGGGGGCCACCTACAATGAGCAGTTCTTC.

The V call is TRBV28, the J call TRBJ1-2; TRBD1 is a possible D gene (6 bases). Looked up from germline, CDR1 is MDHEN and CDR2 is SYDVKM. CDR3 length equals 18 residues. Trimming shortened V by 3 bases and J by 2 bases, and 22 bases separated the two germline ends. In DNA form, the CDR3 reads TGTGCCAGCAGTTTCACACAGGGATTAAATAGGGAAAACTATGGCTACACCTTC. It translates to CASSFTQGLNRENYGYTF.

This rearrangement joins TRBV7-2 to TRBJ2-1, with D tentatively TRBD2 (5 bases). The CDR3 has 14 residues. V shed 1 base and J shed 3 bases, with 7 bases lying between them. The germline V gene encodes CDR1 SGHTA and CDR2 FQGNSA. The DNA of the CDR3 is TGTGCCAGCAGCTTAGATGCGGGCTACAATGAGCAGTTCTTC. Translating gives CASSLDAGYNEQFF.

The chain recombines TRBV5-4 with TRBJ2-2; TRBD2 agrees at 14 bases. From germline, CDR1 is SGHNT and CDR2 YYREEE (reference sequence). With V trimmed by 0 bases and J by 5 bases, 3 bases remained unmatched. This CDR3 region has 17 residues. As DNA, the CDR3 is TGTGCCAGCAGCTTGGCAGGACTAGCGGGAGGTACCGGGGAGCTGTTTTTT. Translating gives CASSLAGLAGGTGELFF.

The rearrangement uses TRBV5-1 and TRBJ2-7; 9 positions agree with TRBD1. The V and J ends lost 4 bases and 4 bases, in that order; junction bases with no gene match: 15. Germline V gives CDR1 SGHRS, CDR2 YFSETQ. The CDR3 is 17 residues long. CDR3 amino acids: CASSDSPRPGQGYEQYF. CDR3 sequence (DNA): TGCGCCAGCAGCGACTCCCCCCGCCCGGGACAGGGATACGAGCAGTACTTC.

The chain joins TRBV28 to TRBJ2-1; the match to TRBD1 covers 7 bases. J gave up 9 bases and V 5 bases, and 13 bases lay outside the gene matches. The CDR3 is 15 amino acids. Germline V gene lookup returns CDR1 MDHEN and CDR2 SYDVKM. The CDR3 DNA reads as TGTGCCAGCAGTCCGCCCGCCGGGACAGTCGTTGAGCAGTTCTTC. Residues: CASSPPAGTVVEQFF.

The chain is built from TRBV5-5 and TRBJ2-7, with D possibly being TRBD1 (6 bases). V lost 1 base to trimming and J lost 4 bases, with 12 bases between them. Germline values: CDR1 SGHKS, CDR2 YYEKEE (reference sequence). The CDR3 covers 14 residues. In DNA, the CDR3 is TGTGCCAGCAGCTTGAGGCAGGGGCAATACGAGCAGTACTTC. Amino acid sequence: CASSLRQGQYEQYF.

This rearrangement joins TRBV28 to TRBJ1-2, with D maybe TRBD1 (6 bases). The CDR3 runs 12 residues. Germline lookup yields CDR1 MDHEN and CDR2 SYDVKM. Trimming shortened V by 9 bases and J by 7 bases, and 15 bases separated the two germline ends. The CDR3 coding sequence is TGTGCCAGTGCCGGGCAGGGGCTTGGCTACACCTTC. Its protein product is CASAGQGLGYTF.

The chain recombines TRBV27 with TRBJ2-1; 7 nucleotides match TRBD1. V trimming: 5 bases; J trimming: 3 bases; junction bases outside the gene matches: 1. There are 13 residues in the CDR3. CDR1 is MNHEY, CDR2 SMNVEV, per germline (reference sequence). The CDR3 region is CASSRDSYNEQFF. For the CDR3, the DNA is TGTGCCAGCAGTAGGGACAGCTACAATGAGCAGTTCTTC.

The chain carries TRBV6-5 and TRBJ2-6; 8 positions agree with TRBD1. V lost 6 bases and J lost 4; bases outside the gene matches: 5. Germline lookup yields CDR1 MNHEY and CDR2 SVGAGI. The CDR3 is 15 residues long. CDR3 sequence: CASSRQGYGANVLTF. Written as DNA, the CDR3 is TGTGCCAGCAGCCGACAGGGGTACGGGGCCAACGTCCTGACTTTC.

The chain joins TRBV28 to TRBJ2-7, with 8 bases aligning to TRBD1. Germline V CDR1 and CDR2: MDHEN, SYDVKM. The ends lost 2 bases at V and 5 bases at J; junction bases unmatched: 2. The CDR3 loop spans 13 amino acids. The CDR3 nucleotides are TGTGCCAGCAGTTTACAGGGGGCGAACGAGCAGTACTTC. Translation: CASSLQGANEQYF.

The chain employs TRBV2 and TRBJ2-1, with TRBD2 identical over 11 bases. V was pared by 2 bases and J by 4 bases, with 7 bases of the junction left unmatched. The CDR3 runs 17 residues. The V gene's germline CDR1 is SNHLY and CDR2 FYNNEI. CDR3 sequence: CASSETLTSGVYNEQFF. In nucleotides, the CDR3 is TGTGCCAGCAGTGAAACCTTGACTAGCGGGGTATACAATGAGCAGTTCTTC. Full variable domain (rest looked up from reference TRBV2 and TRBJ2-1): EPEVTQTPSHQVTQMGQEVILRCVPISNHLYFYWYRQILGQKVEFLVSFYNNEISEKSEIFDDQFSVERPDGSNFTLKIRSTKLEDSAMYFCASSETLTSGVYNEQFFGPGTRLTVL.

About this clone itself: The sample carries other DNA sequences with the same CDR3. This chain uses TRBV28 with TRBJ1-5, with a weak D call TRBD1 (5 bases). The CDR3 sequence is 14 residues long. Germline V gene sequence: CDR1 MDHEN, CDR2 SYDVKM. The V and J ends lost 1 base and 6 bases respectively, with 10 bases between them. Here the CDR3 reads CASSLSSGGQPQHF. The CDR3 DNA reads as TGTGCCAGCAGTTTATCGTCGGGGGGTCAGCCCCAGCATTTT.

The chain employs TRBV19 and TRBJ1-6; D unclear. CDR3 length: 16 residues. V lost 2 bases and J lost 10, with 18 bases in between. Germline loops: CDR1 LNHDA, CDR2 SQIVND (reference sequence). CDR3 DNA sequence: TGTGCCAGTAGTATACGCTCAGATGCCCCAGGATCACCCCTCCACTTT. Translation: CASSIRSDAPGSPLHF.

The V gene is TRBV25-1, the J gene TRBJ2-1, with D possibly matching TRBD1 (5 bases). The CDR3 is made up of 15 amino acids. Trimming removed 3 bases at V and 3 bases at J, with 12 bases between. In germline, CDR1 is MGHDK, CDR2 SYGVNS. The CDR3 loop is CASSDGQRVYNEQFF. CDR3 in DNA: TGTGCCAGCAGTGATGGACAAAGAGTCTACAATGAGCAGTTCTTC.

CDR3 nucleotides: TGCGCCAGCAGCCCTAGCGGGAGAAGGTACGAGCAGTACTTC. Protein product: CASSPSGRRYEQYF. This rearrangement joins TRBV5-1 to TRBJ2-7, with 10 bases fitting TRBD2. CDR3 length: 14 amino acids. V shed 4 bases, J shed 4 bases, and the junction held 5 bases outside the gene matches. Germline loops: CDR1 SGHRS, CDR2 YFSETQ.

The rearrangement uses TRBV2 and TRBJ1-2; the D is unclear. The germline V gene has CDR1 SNHLY and CDR2 FYNNEI. V lost 0 bases to trimming and J lost 5 bases, with 7 bases between them. The CDR3 runs to 13 residues. The CDR3 spells CASSEAPGYGYTF. The CDR3 DNA reads TGTGCCAGCAGTGAAGCGCCCGGGTATGGCTACACCTTC. Filled out from reference TRBV2 and TRBJ1-2, the complete variable domain reads EPEVTQTPSHQVTQMGQEVILRCVPISNHLYFYWYRQILGQKVEFLVSFYNNEISEKSEIFDDQFSVERPDGSNFTLKIRSTKLEDSAMYFCASSEAPGYGYTFGSGTRLTVV.

This clone showed up just once. V gene TRBV4-2 combines with J gene TRBJ2-1; 7 bases map to TRBD1. Trimming cost V 2 bases and J 9 bases; bases outside gene matches: 10. The CDR3 runs to 15 residues. CDR1 LGHNA and CDR2 YNFKEQ come from the germline V gene. The DNA of the CDR3 is TGTGCCAGCAGCCAAACAGGGGATCGGCCTGCTGAGCAGTTCTTC. Its protein product is CASSQTGDRPAEQFF.

The rearrangement uses TRBV14 and TRBJ2-1; 8 bases are shared with TRBD1. V gave up 2 bases and J gave up 4 bases; unmatched junction bases: 10. This CDR3 has 17 amino acids. Germline V gene data show CDR1 as SGHDN and CDR2 as FVKESK. The CDR3 DNA reads as TGTGCCAGCAGCCAACAATTCGGGACAGGCGAATACAATGAGCAGTTCTTC. Amino acids: CASSQQFGTGEYNEQFF.

This sequence joins TRBV6-5 and TRBJ2-3; TRBD2 is a possible D gene (5 bases). This CDR3 is 14 amino acids long. Germline CDR1 is MNHEY and CDR2 is SVGAGI. The V end lost 6 bases, the J end lost 3 bases, and 13 bases lay between the germline ends. CDR3 sequence reads: CASSAPGGTDTQYF. CDR3 DNA: TGTGCCAGCAGCGCCCCGGGCGGGACAGATACGCAGTATTTT.

The chain links TRBV6-6 to TRBJ2-1; possible D gene TRBD2, 5 bases. The CDR3 totals 16 residues. V lost 2 bases to trimming and J lost 6 bases, with 17 bases between them. Germline CDR1 and CDR2: MNHNY and SVGAGI (reference sequence). The CDR3 loop reads CASSYPFSGISNEQFF. The CDR3 coding sequence is TGTGCCAGCAGTTACCCTTTTTCCGGGATCTCCAATGAGCAGTTCTTC.

The CDR3 coding sequence is TGCGCCAGCAGAGTGACCCCGGGGGGGACCAACACCGGGGAGCTGTTTTTT. Protein: CASRVTPGGTNTGELFF. This chain joins TRBV5-1 and TRBJ2-2; 8 positions agree with TRBD2. V lost 5 bases, J lost 2 bases, and 11 bases stayed unmatched. The CDR3 spans 17 residues. Germline V gene data show CDR1 as SGHRS and CDR2 as YFSETQ.

The chain couples TRBV4-2 to TRBJ1-2, with D possibly TRBD1 on 5 matching bases. This CDR3 is 14 amino acids long. Per germline, CDR1 LGHNA and CDR2 YNFKEQ. V was pared by 1 base and J by 3 bases, with 9 bases between. In DNA, the CDR3 is TGTGCCAGCAGCCAAGCTCTAGGGGACTATGGCTACACCTTC. It translates to CASSQALGDYGYTF.

This clone has only one observation. The chain uses TRBV4-2 and TRBJ2-7; 8 bases line up with TRBD2. CDR1 LGHNA and CDR2 YNFKEQ come from the germline V gene. The CDR3 has 17 residues. V was pared by 0 bases and J by 4 bases, with 11 bases of the junction left unmatched. The CDR3 bases are TGTGCCAGCAGCCAAGATGGGGCGGGGGGTCTACTTTACGAGCAGTACTTC. The encoded protein is CASSQDGAGGLLYEQYF.